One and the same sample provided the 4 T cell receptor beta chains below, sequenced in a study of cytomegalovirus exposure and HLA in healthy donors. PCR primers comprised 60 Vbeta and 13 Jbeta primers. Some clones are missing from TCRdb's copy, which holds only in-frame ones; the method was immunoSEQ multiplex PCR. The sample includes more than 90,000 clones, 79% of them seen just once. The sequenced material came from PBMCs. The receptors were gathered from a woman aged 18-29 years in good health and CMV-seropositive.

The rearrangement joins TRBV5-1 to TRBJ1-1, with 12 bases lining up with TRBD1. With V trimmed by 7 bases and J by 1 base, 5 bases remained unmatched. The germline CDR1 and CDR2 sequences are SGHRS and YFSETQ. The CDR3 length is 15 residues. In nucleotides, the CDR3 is TGCGCCAGCCTCGGGACAGGGGGCCCGAACACTGAAGCTTTCTTT. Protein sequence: CASLGTGGPNTEAFF.

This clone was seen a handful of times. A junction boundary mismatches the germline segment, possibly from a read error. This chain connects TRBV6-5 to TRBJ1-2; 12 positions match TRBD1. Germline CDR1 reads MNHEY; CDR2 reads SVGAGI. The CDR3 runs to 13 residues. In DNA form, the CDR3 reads TGTGCCAGCAGTAATGCCGGGACAGGGGGCTTCGCCTTC. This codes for CASSNAGTGGFAF.

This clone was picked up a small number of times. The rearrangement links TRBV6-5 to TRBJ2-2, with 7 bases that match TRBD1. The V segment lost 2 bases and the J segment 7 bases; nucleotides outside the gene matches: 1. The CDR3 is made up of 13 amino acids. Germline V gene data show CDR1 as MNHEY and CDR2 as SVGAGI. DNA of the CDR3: TGTGCCAGCAGTTACAGGACAGGCGGGGAGCTGTTTTTT. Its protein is CASSYRTGGELFF.

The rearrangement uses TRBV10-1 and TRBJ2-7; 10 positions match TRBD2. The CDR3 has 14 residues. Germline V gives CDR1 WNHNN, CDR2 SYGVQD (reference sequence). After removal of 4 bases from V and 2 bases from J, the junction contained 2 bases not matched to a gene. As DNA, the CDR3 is TGCGCCAGCAGTGTGAGCGGGAGGGCCTACGAGCAGTACTTC. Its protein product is CASSVSGRAYEQYF.